These 31 T cell receptor beta chains share one sample of origin, sequenced in a study of vaccination and CD4 T cells after COVID-19. Treatment described: approximately nine-day PBMC culture with coronavirus spike peptide pools or control peptides (ViraFEST assay). Antigens of these TCRs are unknown. Scientists ran DNA taken from cultured CD4+ T cells through the Oncomine TCR Beta short-read assay for sequencing. TCRdb ran MiXCR on the PCR reads and lists one entry per CDR3 protein. Among some 11,000 distinct CDR3 sequences listed, around 26% were seen once. The sample taken for sequencing was cultured CD4+ T cells from blood. Receptors were obtained from a human donor with COVID-19.

The rearrangement uses TRBV9 and TRBJ2-3, with 9 bases aligning to TRBD1. Germline V lookup: CDR1 SGDLS, CDR2 YYNGEE. Trimming at V came to 3 bases and at J to 4 bases, leaving 6 bases not matched to a gene. This CDR3 is built from 15 residues. CDR3 nucleotides: TGTGCCAGCAGCGCTTTACGGACAGGGGCAGATACGCAGTATTTT. The encoded protein is CASSALRTGADTQYF. Together with reference TRBV9 and TRBJ2-3, the CDR3 gives the full variable domain: DSGVTQTPKHLITATGQRVTLRCSPRSGDLSVYWYQQSLDQGLQFLIQYYNGEERAKGNILERFSAQQFPDLHSELNLSSLELGDSALYFCASSALRTGADTQYFGPGTRLTVL.

The chain is built from TRBV2 and TRBJ1-2; weak D call: TRBD1 (5 bases). The germline V and J ends were trimmed by 1 base and 7 bases, with 13 bases remaining between them. Germline assignment: CDR1 SNHLY and CDR2 FYNNEI. This CDR3 comprises 14 residues. The DNA for the CDR3 is TGTGCCAGCAGTGAAGTCGGAGGGGCATTTGGCTACACCTTC. Amino acids: CASSEVGGAFGYTF. The full variable domain, with the rest looked up from reference TRBV2 and TRBJ1-2, is EPEVTQTPSHQVTQMGQEVILRCVPISNHLYFYWYRQILGQKVEFLVSFYNNEISEKSEIFDDQFSVERPDGSNFTLKIRSTKLEDSAMYFCASSEVGGAFGYTFGSGTRLTVV.

The rearrangement links TRBV2 to TRBJ1-3, with D possibly TRBD1 on 5 matching bases. The germline gives CDR1 SNHLY, CDR2 FYNNEI. Trimming left V 8 bases short and J 0 bases short, with 11 bases between. This CDR3 comprises 14 residues. CDR3 in DNA: TGTGCCAGCGGAGACAGTACCTCTGGAAACACCATATATTTT. Translation: CASGDSTSGNTIYF.

With respect to this clonotype: At one end, the junction sequence differs from germline, possibly due to a read error. The chain employs TRBV6-5 and TRBJ1-6; D gene unclear. Germline CDR1 and CDR2: MNHEY and SVGAGI. CDR3 size: 15 residues. The CDR3 coding sequence is TGTGTCAGCAGTCACTTGGGAACACCTAGTTCACCCCTCCACTTT. It yields the protein CVSSHLGTPSSPLHF.

This clonotype was counted only a few times. V usage is TRBV7-2 and J usage is TRBJ2-7; D uncertain. The length of the CDR3 is 13 residues. V lost 3 bases to trimming and J lost 6 bases, with 12 bases between them. Germline values: CDR1 SGHTA, CDR2 FQGNSA. CDR3 coding DNA: TGTGCCAGCAGCTTGAGCCCCTCGACCGAGCAGTACTTC. Amino acid sequence: CASSLSPSTEQYF.

The rearrangement links TRBV7-3 to TRBJ2-7, with a possible D match to TRBD2 (6 bases). Looked up from germline, CDR1 is SGHTA and CDR2 is FQGTGA. The germline V and J ends were trimmed by 5 bases and 0 bases, with 8 bases remaining between them. This CDR3 comprises 13 residues. The CDR3 here is CASSLDYSYEQYF. In DNA form, the CDR3 reads TGTGCCAGCAGCCTGGACTACTCCTACGAGCAGTACTTC. Full variable domain (rest looked up from reference TRBV7-3 and TRBJ2-7): GAGVSQTPSNKVTEKGKYVELRCDPISGHTALYWYRQSLGQGPEFLIYFQGTGAADDSGLPNDRFFAVRPEGSVSTLKIQRTERGDSAVYLCASSLDYSYEQYFGPGTRLTVT.

This clonotype was counted only a few times. The V and J genes are TRBV12-3 or TRBV12-4 and TRBJ1-1; no clear D gene. V was shortened by 2 bases and J by 1 base, with 8 bases between the two germline ends. The CDR3 has 14 amino acids. The DNA for the CDR3 is TGTGCCAGCAGTTTAAAGTTCAGGAACACTGAAGCTTTCTTT. This sequence encodes CASSLKFRNTEAFF.

This clonotype was found a few times. The rearrangement joins TRBV5-4 to TRBJ2-5; 7 bases agree with TRBD2. Trimming removed 0 bases from V and 4 bases from J; junction bases left unmatched: 0. CDR1 is SGHNT, CDR2 YYREEE, per germline (reference sequence). This CDR3 contains 13 residues. The CDR3 nucleotides are TGTGCCAGCAGCTTGGCGGGGGGAGAGACCCAGTACTTC. Translated: CASSLAGGETQYF.

The rearrangement links TRBV11-3 to TRBJ2-7; D is unresolved. Trimming pared 0 bases from V and 3 bases from J, leaving 9 bases between. Per the germline V gene, CDR1 is SGHNT and CDR2 is YENEEA. CDR3 size: 14 residues. The CDR3 DNA follows: TGTGCCAGCAGCTTAGAGCTCAACGTCTACGAGCAGTACTTC. Protein: CASSLELNVYEQYF.

The sample holds a few counts of this clonotype. The J gene is TRBJ1-5, the V gene TRBV10-3; D ambiguous. This CDR3 spans 12 amino acids. The V gene's germline CDR1 is ENHRY and CDR2 SYGVKD. Trimming removed 3 bases from V and 1 base from J, with 1 base in between. The CDR3 region is CAISDSNQPQHF. DNA for the CDR3: TGTGCCATCAGTGACAGCAATCAGCCCCAGCATTTT.

The chain has TRBV12-3 or TRBV12-4 and TRBJ1-1; D is possibly TRBD1 (6 bases). The length of the CDR3 is 14 residues. The V gene lost 6 bases and the J gene lost 5 bases, with 16 bases spanning the gap. The CDR3 spells CASSPGRRGTEAFF. The CDR3 DNA reads TGTGCCAGCAGCCCCGGGAGGAGGGGGACTGAAGCTTTCTTT.

In this sample, this clonotype turned up a few times. The gene calls are TRBV6-1 and TRBJ2-2, with unresolved D. Trimming shortened V by 4 bases and J by 9 bases, and 6 bases separated the two germline ends. This CDR3 spans 11 amino acids. CDR1 is MNHNS, CDR2 SASEGT, per germline. Here the CDR3 DNA reads TGTGCCAGCAGTGCTCACAGGGAGCTGTTTTTT. It is translated as CASSAHRELFF.

The rearrangement joins TRBV5-4 to TRBJ2-3, with 8 bases identical to TRBD2. Germline V gene lookup returns CDR1 SGHNT and CDR2 YYREEE (reference sequence). CDR3 length: 16 residues. V trimming: 0 bases; J trimming: 2 bases; junction bases outside the gene matches: 5. CDR3 residues: CASSLDARGATDTQYF. The CDR3 nucleotides read TGTGCCAGCAGCTTGGATGCGCGGGGGGCCACAGATACGCAGTATTTT.

The chain uses TRBV11-2 and TRBJ1-2; D possibly corresponds to TRBD1 (6 bases). The CDR3 consists of 14 residues. Germline assignment: CDR1 SGHAT and CDR2 FQNNGV. V was pared by 0 bases and J by 2 bases, with 7 bases between. The chain's CDR3 is CASSLERGNYGYTF. Written as DNA, the CDR3 is TGTGCCAGCAGCTTAGAGAGGGGGAACTATGGCTACACCTTC.

The chain carries TRBV30 and TRBJ1-6, with 9 bases matching TRBD1. The CDR3 length is 15 residues. The germline V gene has CDR1 GTSNPN and CDR2 SVGIG (reference sequence). V gave up 0 bases and J gave up 7 bases; unmatched junction bases: 4. The CDR3 DNA follows: TGTGCCTGGAGTGTGAAGGGACAGGGAAATTCACCCCTCCACTTT. This codes for CAWSVKGQGNSPLHF.

The CDR3 protein is CASKPVLGQGAYEQFF. In DNA, the CDR3 is TGTGCCAGCAAACCCGTTTTGGGACAGGGGGCCTATGAGCAGTTCTTC. The V call is TRBV11-2, the J call TRBJ2-1, with 12 bases identical to TRBD1. CDR3 size: 16 residues. With V trimmed by 7 bases and J by 8 bases, 12 bases remained unmatched. Looked up from germline, CDR1 is SGHAT and CDR2 is FQNNGV.

The V and J genes are TRBV4-1 and TRBJ2-7, with 9 positions matching TRBD2. CDR1 and CDR2 (germline): MGHRA, YSYEKL. The CDR3 totals 15 residues. The trim removed 4 bases at V and 5 bases at J, leaving 9 bases unmatched. The CDR3 DNA is TGCGCCAGCAGCCTCCTGAGCGGGGGGATTAACGAGCAGTACTTC. Protein product: CASSLLSGGINEQYF.

The chain has TRBV4-3 and TRBJ1-2; 8 nucleotides line up with TRBD1. The CDR3 contains 16 residues. CDR1 is LGHNA, CDR2 YSLEER, per germline. V gave up 1 base and J gave up 3 bases; unmatched junction bases: 7. CDR3 loop: CASSQGGQGLHYGYTF. In DNA, the CDR3 is TGCGCCAGCAGCCAAGGCGGACAGGGACTCCACTATGGCTACACCTTC.

The gene calls are TRBV12-3 or TRBV12-4 and TRBJ2-4; D not resolved. The CDR3 totals 13 residues. The V end was cut by 3 bases, the J end by 8 bases, with 11 bases between. DNA for the CDR3: TGTGCCAGCAGTTTGAGCCTAGAACACATTCAGTACTTC. This codes for CASSLSLEHIQYF.

J is TRBJ2-2 and V is TRBV11-3, with D unresolved. The CDR3 is 14 amino acids. Germline assignment: CDR1 SGHNT and CDR2 YENEEA. Deletions cut 1 base from V and 5 bases from J, with 8 bases between. This CDR3 reads CASSLGYGTGELFF. The CDR3 nucleotides read TGTGCCAGCAGCTTAGGTTACGGGACCGGGGAGCTGTTTTTT.

The rearrangement joins TRBV5-4 to TRBJ2-3; the match to TRBD1 covers 7 bases. V was clipped by 4 bases and J by 2 bases; unmatched bases: 7. The CDR3 length is 15 residues. CDR1 and CDR2 (germline): SGHNT, YYREEE (reference sequence). CDR3 in DNA: TGTGCCAGCAGCATGGGACAGCAACTCACAGATACGCAGTATTTT. Translated, it gives CASSMGQQLTDTQYF.

This chain links TRBV7-2 with TRBJ2-7; TRBD1 might be the D (5 bases). Germline V CDR1 and CDR2: SGHTA, FQGNSA. This CDR3 has 15 amino acids. V was shortened by 5 bases and J by 4 bases, with 18 bases between the two germline ends. Here the CDR3 reads CASSMDTSASYEQYF. The CDR3 nucleotides are TGTGCCAGCAGCATGGACACCTCAGCCTCGTACGAGCAGTACTTC. Based on the CDR3 plus reference TRBV7-2 and TRBJ2-7, the full variable domain is GAGVSQSPSNKVTEKGKDVELRCDPISGHTALYWYRQSLGQGLEFLIYFQGNSAPDKSGLPSDRFSAERTGGSVSTLTIQRTQQEDSAVYLCASSMDTSASYEQYFGPGTRLTVT.

The chain carries TRBV10-2 and TRBJ2-3; 11 positions agree with TRBD2. Germline V gene lookup returns CDR1 WSHSY and CDR2 SAAADI. V trimming: 2 bases; J trimming: 2 bases; junction bases outside the gene matches: 3. The CDR3 sequence is 16 residues long. The CDR3 here is CASSEVAGGPTDTQYF. DNA of the CDR3: TGCGCCAGCAGTGAGGTAGCGGGGGGGCCCACAGATACGCAGTATTTT.

In this sample, this clonotype turned up a few times. The rearrangement uses TRBV7-8 and TRBJ2-1, with TRBD1 identical over 9 bases. V trimming: 5 bases; J trimming: 10 bases; junction bases outside the gene matches: 6. The CDR3 is 13 amino acids. CDR1 and CDR2 from the germline V gene are SGHVS and FQNEAQ. DNA of the CDR3: TGTGCCAGCAGCACGGACAGGGGAGGCGAGCAGTTCTTC. This encodes CASSTDRGGEQFF.

This clonotype was recorded a few times. This chain links TRBV6-1 with TRBJ1-1; D is possibly TRBD1 (5 bases). V lost 4 bases, J lost 5 bases, and 17 bases lay in between. Germline lookup yields CDR1 MNHNS and CDR2 SASEGT. CDR3 length equals 15 residues. CDR3 sequence (DNA): TGTGCCAGCAGTGTACACCAGGGTACCAGGACTGAAGCTTTCTTT. Protein: CASSVHQGTRTEAFF.

This clonotype has just a few counts. V and J are TRBV11-3 and TRBJ1-1; no clear D. The germline CDR1 and CDR2 sequences are SGHNT and YENEEA. V was cut by 3 bases and J by 0 bases, with 5 bases left in between. The CDR3 spans 13 residues. The CDR3, as DNA: TGTGCCAGCAGCTTCAGTATGAACACTGAAGCTTTCTTT. Translating gives CASSFSMNTEAFF.

This clonotype was counted between two and nine times. The gene calls are TRBV19 and TRBJ2-1; D uncertain. Trimming removed 5 bases at V and 8 bases at J, with 16 bases between. The CDR3 totals 14 residues. The germline V gene has CDR1 LNHDA and CDR2 SQIVND (reference sequence). CDR3 coding DNA: TGTGCCAGTAGTCCCCGGACCCCCCCGGATGAGCAGTTCTTC. Its translation: CASSPRTPPDEQFF.

The chain combines TRBV21-1 with TRBJ2-3; the DNA was not used to check the table's D call, TRBD2. TRBV21-1 is assigned pseudogene status. The CDR3 sequence is 16 residues long. CDR3 protein: CASSKDRGGAADTQYF. The CDR3 DNA sequence: TGTGCCAGCAGCAAAGATCGCGGGGGGGCTGCAGATACGCAGTATTTT.

The chain couples TRBV5-1 to TRBJ1-2, with D possibly TRBD1 on 6 matching bases. The CDR3 runs to 14 residues. V dropped 2 bases and J dropped 5 bases, with 13 bases sitting between them. The germline gives CDR1 SGHRS, CDR2 YFSETQ. DNA of the CDR3: TGCGCCAGCAGCTTCGACAGGAATTTGTATGGCTACACCTTC. Translated: CASSFDRNLYGYTF.

In its sample, this clonotype was seen a few times. The rearrangement uses TRBV2 and TRBJ1-2, with D unclear. The V gene's germline CDR1 is SNHLY and CDR2 FYNNEI. The V end lost 5 bases, the J end lost 7 bases, and 8 bases lay between the germline ends. The CDR3 is 11 residues long. CDR3 in amino acids: CASSPGFGYTF. The CDR3 bases are TGTGCCAGCAGTCCGGGGTTTGGCTACACCTTC.

This clonotype was picked up a small number of times. This sequence joins TRBV12-3 or TRBV12-4 and TRBJ1-3; TRBD1 matches 7 bases. Unmatched junction bases numbered 6, after V lost 11 bases and J lost 2 bases. This CDR3 is 13 amino acids long. CDR3 nucleotides: TGTGCCGGTCGGGGGACAGCTGGAAACACCATATATTTT. Amino acids: CAGRGTAGNTIYF.